A single count supports the clone carrying this T cell receptor (beta chain). The antigen is not known. V dropped 8 bases and J dropped 2 bases, with 11 bases sitting between them. Germline assignment: CDR1 MNHNS and CDR2 SASEGT. CDR3 size: 13 residues. The data stem from a study of a mutant IDH1 vaccine in newly diagnosed glioma. At the level of the study: Vaccination followed radiotherapy alone by 4-6 weeks, or accompanied temozolomide cycles. Patients had received radiotherapy, temozolomide, or both previously, most receiving both.

Time point here: week 35, safety follow-up. It was 300 ug of mutant IDH1 20-mer peptide that made up each vaccine dose, given with topical imiquimod. Study-level findings and limits: Pseudoprogression appears to have had no connection to changes in top peripheral T cell clonotypes.

Profiled with immunoSEQ multiplex PCR; TCRdb holds only in-frame clones, not every one. This repertoire shows 30,000 to 40,000 clones, 80% to 85% found once; its top ten account for approximately 7.1%. The starting material was PBMCs, obtained from a glioma patient whose treatment included an IDH1 peptide vaccine. This clonotype was sampled from a woman younger than 30 with glioma. V is TRBV6-1 and J is TRBJ2-3; D possibly uses TRBD1 or TRBD2 (6 bases each). The CDR3 coding sequence is TGTGCCAGCCTGCCGGGGGCCACAGATACGCAGTATTTT. Amino acids: CASLPGATDTQYF.